These 24 T cell receptor beta chains were all obtained from the same sample, sequenced in a study of graft-versus-host responses after intestinal transplantation. The assay was immunoSEQ multiplex PCR, and TCRdb's table has in-frame clones only and misses some. The sample lists about 9,600 clones, nearly 95% occurring once. Material: PBMCs, obtained approximately 45 days after intestinal transplantation. The receptors shown here come from a human patient who received an intestinal transplant, so some T cells may come from the graft donor.

The genes are TRBV9 and TRBJ2-1; weak D call: TRBD1 (6 bases). In germline, CDR1 is SGDLS, CDR2 YYNGEE. Trimming pared 3 bases from V and 10 bases from J, leaving 17 bases between. This CDR3 is 14 amino acids long. The CDR3 loop reads CASSAGMGQGEQFF. The DNA for the CDR3 is TGTGCCAGCAGCGCAGGGATGGGCCAGGGGGAGCAGTTCTTC.

The rearrangement links TRBV7-9 to TRBJ1-1; TRBD1 matches at 8 bases. The CDR3 contains 15 residues. Germline CDR1 SEHNR, CDR2 FQNEAQ (reference sequence). The V gene end was trimmed by 4 bases and the J gene end by 7 bases; junction bases not matched to a gene: 11. The CDR3 DNA sequence: TGTGCCAGCAGCTCCCAGGACAGGGCGGGTGGTGAAGCTTTCTTT. Residues: CASSSQDRAGGEAFF.

The chain recombines TRBV19 with TRBJ2-1; 10 bases fit TRBD1. Germline CDR1 LNHDA, CDR2 SQIVND (reference sequence). This CDR3 has 12 amino acids. The junction had 3 bases not matched to a gene; V was cut back by 3 bases and J by 13 bases. As DNA, the CDR3 is TGTGCCAGTAGTATTTGGGACAGGGGACAGTTCTTC. It specifies CASSIWDRGQFF.

The chain is built from TRBV25-1 and TRBJ2-3; D not resolved. V was trimmed by 3 bases and J by 2 bases, leaving 6 bases between them. CDR3 length: 13 residues. Germline CDR1 MGHDK, CDR2 SYGVNS. CDR3 sequence (DNA): TGTGCCAGCAGTGACCAGCTCACAGATACGCAGTATTTT. Translation gives CASSDQLTDTQYF. Full variable domain (rest looked up from reference TRBV25-1 and TRBJ2-3): EADIYQTPRYLVIGTGKKITLECSQTMGHDKMYWYQQDPGMELHLIHYSYGVNSTEKGDLSSESTVSRIRTEHFPLTLESARPSHTSQYLCASSDQLTDTQYFGPGTRLTVL.

This chain connects TRBV2 to TRBJ2-1; possibly TRBD2 for D (5 bases). The CDR3 is made up of 13 amino acids. Trimming left V 1 base short and J 9 bases short, with 10 bases between. The V gene's germline CDR1 is SNHLY and CDR2 FYNNEI. The CDR3 loop reads CASSEGERGEQFF. The CDR3 bases are TGTGCCAGCAGTGAAGGGGAGCGAGGTGAGCAGTTCTTC.

This CDR3 is CASSPVGDGYTF. CDR3 sequence (DNA): TGTGCCAGCAGCCCGGTCGGGGATGGCTACACCTTC. The chain recombines TRBV5-6 with TRBJ1-2; D remains unclear. V gave up 4 bases and J gave up 6 bases, with 10 bases separating them. The germline V gene encodes CDR1 SGHDT and CDR2 YYEEEE. This CDR3 comprises 12 residues.

The rearrangement joins TRBV7-8 to TRBJ2-3, with D perhaps TRBD1 or TRBD2 (5 bases each). CDR3 length: 13 residues. V lost 6 bases, J lost 2 bases, and 9 bases lay in between. The germline V gene encodes CDR1 SGHVS and CDR2 FQNEAQ. The CDR3 is CASRRDLTDTQYF. The DNA of the CDR3 is TGTGCCAGCAGGAGGGACCTCACAGATACGCAGTATTTT. The complete variable domain, with remaining parts taken from reference TRBV7-8 and TRBJ2-3, reads GAGVSQSPRYKVAKRGQDVALRCDPISGHVSLFWYQQALGQGPEFLTYFQNEAQLDKSGLPSDRFFAERPEGSVSTLKIQRTQQEDSAVYLCASRRDLTDTQYFGPGTRLTVL.

The gene calls are TRBV10-3 and TRBJ2-5, with 12 bases aligning to TRBD2. CDR3 length: 15 amino acids. V lost 6 bases and J lost 4; bases outside the gene matches: 6. CDR1 and CDR2 from the germline V gene are ENHRY and SYGVKD. CDR3 bases: TGTGCCATCAGCCCACTAGCGGGGGGCGCAGAGACCCAGTACTTC. Translated, it gives CAISPLAGGAETQYF.

The V call is TRBV11-3, the J call TRBJ2-7, with D tentatively TRBD1 (6 bases). The V end was cut by 8 bases, the J end by 0 bases, with 20 bases between. This CDR3 comprises 16 residues. The germline CDR1 and CDR2 sequences are SGHNT and YENEEA. The CDR3 sequence is CASPPPRGKYSYEQYF. CDR3 nucleotides: TGTGCCAGCCCCCCCCCTAGGGGGAAATACTCCTACGAGCAGTACTTC. The full variable domain, in which reference TRBV11-3 and TRBJ2-7 provide the parts outside the CDR3, is EAGVVQSPRYKIIEKKQPVAFWCNPISGHNTLYWYLQNLGQGPELLIRYENEEAVDDSQLPKDRFSAERLKGVDSTLKIQPAELGDSAVYLCASPPPRGKYSYEQYFGPGTRLTVT.

The V and J genes are TRBV7-9 and TRBJ2-3, with D perhaps given as TRBD1 or TRBD2 (5 bases each). The ends were cut back, 5 bases at V and 1 base at J, with 13 bases in the middle. CDR3 length equals 15 residues. Germline V gene data show CDR1 as SEHNR and CDR2 as FQNEAQ (reference sequence). CDR3 sequence: CASSTTGTGTDTQYF. The CDR3 region has the DNA TGTGCCAGCAGCACGACGGGGACGGGCACAGATACGCAGTATTTT. Full variable domain (outside the CDR3, taken from reference TRBV7-9 and TRBJ2-3): DTGVSQNPRHKITKRGQNVTFRCDPISEHNRLYWYRQTLGQGPEFLTYFQNEAQLEKSRLLSDRFSAERPKGSFSTLEIQRTEQGDSAMYLCASSTTGTGTDTQYFGPGTRLTVL.

The genes are TRBV5-4 and TRBJ2-2; 7 bases are a match to TRBD2. The CDR3 consists of 15 residues. With V trimmed by 3 bases and J by 5 bases, 7 bases remained unmatched. Per the germline V gene, CDR1 is SGHNT and CDR2 is YYREEE (reference sequence). The CDR3 DNA follows: TGTGCCAGCAGCTGGACTAGTGCAAGGACCGGGGAGCTGTTTTTT. Protein product: CASSWTSARTGELFF.

This chain uses TRBV10-1 with TRBJ2-2; TRBD2 matches at 11 bases. V was clipped by 2 bases and J by 2 bases; unmatched bases: 4. The CDR3 runs 17 residues. Germline lookup yields CDR1 WNHNN and CDR2 SYGVQD (reference sequence). CDR3 region: CASSETSGGENTGELFF. For the CDR3, the DNA is TGCGCCAGCAGTGAGACTAGCGGGGGTGAAAACACCGGGGAGCTGTTTTTT.

This chain joins TRBV7-9 and TRBJ2-5, with TRBD1 identical over 9 bases. The DNA end favors TRBJ2-7, so the J call may be wrong. Germline CDR1 reads SEHNR; CDR2 reads FQNEAQ (reference sequence). The CDR3 loop spans 14 amino acids. Here the CDR3 DNA reads TGTGCCAGCAGCCCCCGGGACAGGGCCTACGAGCAGTACTTC. Amino acids: CASSPRDRAYEQYF.

The chain has TRBV7-6 and TRBJ2-1, with a tentative D call TRBD2 (7 bases). Germline loops: CDR1 SGHVS, CDR2 FNYEAQ. V shed 2 bases and J shed 5 bases, with 16 bases lying between them. The CDR3 length is 16 residues. CDR3 DNA: TGTGCCAGCAGCTTACACGGCGGGGGCCTGGACAATGAGCAGTTCTTC. Encoded protein: CASSLHGGGLDNEQFF.

The chain uses TRBV20-1 and TRBJ2-1; D remains unclear. CDR1 DFQATT and CDR2 SNEGSKA come from the germline V gene (reference sequence). The CDR3 contains 10 residues. Trimming pared 3 bases from V and 9 bases from J, leaving 6 bases between. The CDR3 nucleotides read TGCAGTGCTAGTCTTGCTGAGCAGTTCTTC. Translation gives CSASLAEQFF.

The rearrangement joins TRBV7-8 to TRBJ2-7; the D is unclear. Germline-derived CDR1 and CDR2 are SGHVS and FQNEAQ. The CDR3 contains 13 residues. V dropped 3 bases and J dropped 0 bases, with 6 bases sitting between them. DNA for the CDR3: TGTGCCAGCAGCTTGGCCAGCTCCTACGAGCAGTACTTC. Encoded protein: CASSLASSYEQYF.

The genes are TRBV5-1 and TRBJ2-7; tentatively, D is TRBD1 (5 bases). The CDR3 extends over 15 amino acids. The V and J ends lost 0 bases and 0 bases respectively, with 10 bases between them. CDR1 and CDR2 from the germline V gene are SGHRS and YFSETQ. The CDR3, as DNA: TGCGCCAGCAGCTTGGAGGCGGACACCTCCTACGAGCAGTACTTC. This gives the protein CASSLEADTSYEQYF.

The chain employs TRBV6-5 and TRBJ1-3, with no clear D. Trimming removed 4 bases from V and 0 bases from J, with 10 bases in between. The CDR3 totals 15 residues. Germline CDR1 MNHEY, CDR2 SVGAGI. The CDR3 reads CASSSRLISGNTIYF. The CDR3 DNA sequence: TGTGCCAGCAGTTCCAGACTGATCTCTGGAAACACCATATATTTT.

The chain is built from TRBV9 and TRBJ2-3; weak D call: TRBD2 (5 bases). Trimming pared 4 bases from V and 0 bases from J, leaving 15 bases between. The V gene's germline CDR1 is SGDLS and CDR2 YYNGEE. The CDR3 sequence is 16 residues long. DNA of the CDR3: TGTGCCAGCAGCCCTCAGACTACATCTAGCACAGATACGCAGTATTTT. Its protein is CASSPQTTSSTDTQYF.

This clone was seen a single time. V gene TRBV7-9 combines with J gene TRBJ2-2, with D tentatively TRBD2 (6 bases). The CDR3 contains 18 residues. Germline V CDR1 and CDR2: SEHNR, FQNEAQ (reference sequence). Between the trimmed V and J ends, which lost 4 bases and 2 bases, there was a span of 20 bases. The CDR3 region has the DNA TGTGCCAGCAGCTACCGACGGGGTAGCGGATTTAACACCGGGGAGCTGTTTTTT. Translation gives CASSYRRGSGFNTGELFF.

The gene calls are TRBV4-1 and TRBJ2-3; D is uncertain. The CDR3 is 14 amino acids. V was clipped by 1 base and J by 1 base, with 6 bases between them. CDR1 and CDR2 (germline): MGHRA, YSYEKL. The CDR3 nucleotides are TGCGCCAGCAGCCAAGCCCGGGGCACAGATACGCAGTATTTT. Translated: CASSQARGTDTQYF.

The rearrangement links TRBV19 to TRBJ2-7, with D uncertain. Germline V gene lookup returns CDR1 LNHDA and CDR2 SQIVND (reference sequence). V lost 0 bases to trimming and J lost 6 bases, with 6 bases between them. CDR3 length: 12 amino acids. Here the CDR3 DNA reads TGTGCCAGTAGTATAGACCCTGGCGAGCAGTACTTC. This sequence encodes CASSIDPGEQYF.

The gene calls are TRBV5-6 and TRBJ2-2; 15 bases line up with TRBD2. The CDR3 consists of 16 residues. V trimming: 4 bases; J trimming: 6 bases; junction bases outside the gene matches: 4. Germline V lookup: CDR1 SGHDT, CDR2 YYEEEE. The CDR3 reads CASSLRTSGGAGELFF. In nucleotides, the CDR3 is TGTGCCAGCAGCCTCCGGACTAGCGGGGGGGCCGGGGAGCTGTTTTTT.

The chain is built from TRBV18 and TRBJ1-2, with 8 bases that match TRBD1. With 3 bases clipped from V and 8 bases from J, the junction kept 5 bases outside the gene matches. The CDR3 runs to 13 residues. Germline V gene sequence: CDR1 KGHSH, CDR2 LQKENI. The CDR3 sequence is CASSPDRGQGYTF. DNA of the CDR3: TGTGCCAGCTCACCCGACAGGGGACAGGGCTACACCTTC. Full variable domain (outside the CDR3, taken from reference TRBV18 and TRBJ1-2): NAGVMQNPRHLVRRRGQEARLRCSPMKGHSHVYWYRQLPEEGLKFMVYLQKENIIDESGMPKERFSAEFPKEGPSILRIQQVVRGDSAAYFCASSPDRGQGYTFGSGTRLTVV.